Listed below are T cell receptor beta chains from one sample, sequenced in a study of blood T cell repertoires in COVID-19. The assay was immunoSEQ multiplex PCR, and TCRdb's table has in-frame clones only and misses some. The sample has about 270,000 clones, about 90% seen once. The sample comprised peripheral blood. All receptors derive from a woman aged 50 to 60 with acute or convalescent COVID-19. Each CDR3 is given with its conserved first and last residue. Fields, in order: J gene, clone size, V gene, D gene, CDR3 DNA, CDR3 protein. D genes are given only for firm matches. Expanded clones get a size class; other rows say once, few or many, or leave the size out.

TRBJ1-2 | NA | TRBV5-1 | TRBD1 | TGCGCCAGCACTGGCACAGGGGGCCCTAGCGGCTACACCTTC | CASTGTGGPSGYTF
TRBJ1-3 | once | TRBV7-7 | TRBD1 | TGTGCTAGCAGCCCAGACAGGGGCCCCCTCTCTGGAAACACCATATATTTT | CASSPDRGPLSGNTIYF
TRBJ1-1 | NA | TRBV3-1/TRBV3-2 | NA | TGTGCCAGCAGCCAGTATCAGGGGACTGAAGCTTTCTTT | CASSQYQGTEAFF
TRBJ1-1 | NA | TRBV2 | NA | TGTGCCAGCAGTGAAGCGAGGTACGCGGGGGAGACTGAAGCTTTCTTT | CASSEARYAGETEAFF
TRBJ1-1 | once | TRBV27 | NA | TGTGCCAGCAGCTTCATCTCAGGCATGAACACTGAAGCTTTCTTT | CASSFISGMNTEAFF
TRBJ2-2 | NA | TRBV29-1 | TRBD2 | TGCAGCGTGGAGGGACTAGCGGGAGTGAACACCGGGGAGCTGTTTTTT | CSVEGLAGVNTGELFF
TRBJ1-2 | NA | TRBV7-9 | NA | TGTGCCAGCAGCTTTCCTAGTCCCGACTATGGCTACACCTTC | CASSFPSPDYGYTF
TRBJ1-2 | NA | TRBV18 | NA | TGTGCCAGCTCACCACCAAGTTCCAGAAACTATGGCTACACCTTC | CASSPPSSRNYGYTF
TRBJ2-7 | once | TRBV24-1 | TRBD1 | TGTGCCACCAGTGATCCCGGACAGGGGGCCGGCGAGCAGTACTTC | CATSDPGQGAGEQYF
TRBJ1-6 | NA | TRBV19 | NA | TGTGCCAGTAGACCAGACAGTTATAATTCACCCCTCCACTTT | CASRPDSYNSPLHF
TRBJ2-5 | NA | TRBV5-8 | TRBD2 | TGTGCCAGCAGCTCCGGGACTAGCGGGCGCCCATACCAAGAGACCCAGTACTTC | CASSSGTSGRPYQETQYF
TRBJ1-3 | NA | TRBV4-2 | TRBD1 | TGTGCCAGCAGCCAGGACAGGAAAGCTGGAAACACCATATATTTT | CASSQDRKAGNTIYF
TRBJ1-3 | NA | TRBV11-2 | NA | TGTGCCAGCAGCCTCGCCGGGGACACCATATATTTT | CASSLAGDTIYF
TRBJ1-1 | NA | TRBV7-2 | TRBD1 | TGTGCCAGCAGCCTGACAGGGGCCTATGCTTTCTTT | CASSLTGAYAFF
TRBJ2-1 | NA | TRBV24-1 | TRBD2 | TGTGCCACCAGTACGGGGGGAGGGAATGAGCAGTTCTTC | CATSTGGGNEQFF
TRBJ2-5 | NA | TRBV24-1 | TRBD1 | TGTGCCACCAGTGATCAGGGGACAGGGGGGAAAGGGACCCAGTACTTC | CATSDQGTGGKGTQYF
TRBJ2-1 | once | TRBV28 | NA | TGTGCCAGCAGTTTCGAGGGTGCTAGTAGGTTCTATGAGCAGTTCTTC | CASSFEGASRFYEQFF
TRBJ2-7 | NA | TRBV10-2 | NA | TGCGCCAGCAGTGAGTCGCAACCGGGACTGACACGCCACGAGCAGTACTTC | CASSESQPGLTRHEQYF
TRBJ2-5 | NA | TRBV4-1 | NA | TGCGCCAGCAGCCAAGCCCGGGGACCACCCGCGGGGGAGACCCAGTACTTC | CASSQARGPPAGETQYF
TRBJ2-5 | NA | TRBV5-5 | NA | TGTGCCAGCAGCTCAGACAGTTTGGAGACCCAGTACTTC | CASSSDSLETQYF
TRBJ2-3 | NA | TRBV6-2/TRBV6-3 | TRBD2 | TGTGCCAGCAGTCGGACTAGCGGGAGAGATACGCAGTATTTT | CASSRTSGRDTQYF
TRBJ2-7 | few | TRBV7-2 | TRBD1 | TGTGCCAGCAGCTTATCCCCGGGACAGGGCTTTTGGTACTTC | CASSLSPGQGFWYF
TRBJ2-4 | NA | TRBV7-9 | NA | TGTGCCAGCAGCTCTAAGGGGGAGTGGGCCAAAAACATTCAGTACTTC | CASSSKGEWAKNIQYF
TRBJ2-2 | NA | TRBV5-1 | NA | TGCGCCAGCAGCCCAGTATCGAACACCGGGGAGCTGTTTTTT | CASSPVSNTGELFF
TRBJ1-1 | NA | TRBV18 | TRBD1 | TGTGCCAGCTCCCCGCCGGGACAGGGGTACGGGAACACTGAAGCTTTCTTT | CASSPPGQGYGNTEAFF
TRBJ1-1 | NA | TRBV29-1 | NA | TGCAGCGTTGTGGGCCTACGTATGAACACTGAAGCTTTCTTT | CSVVGLRMNTEAFF
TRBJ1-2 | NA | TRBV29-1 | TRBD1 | TGCAGCGTTGACCGATGGACAGGTGAAGGCTACACCTTC | CSVDRWTGEGYTF
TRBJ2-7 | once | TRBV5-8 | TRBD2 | TGTGCCAGCAGCTTGGCGGGGACTAGCGGTTACGAGCAGTACTTC | CASSLAGTSGYEQYF